This T cell receptor (beta chain) was identified during a study of cytomegalovirus exposure and HLA in healthy donors (dated by TCRdb to about 2017). About the investigation overall: An earlier analysis of approximately 640 of the donors reported 250 to 350 Gb of sequence data and 117 million unique TCR beta sequences from about 200 million T cells. To predict cytomegalovirus infection status, the study brought together high-throughput TCR immunosequencing, statistical association of individual TCRs with disease status, and machine learning. Typing coverage varied by locus: roughly 629-630 donors for A, B, C, DRB1 and DQB1; around 560 for DQA1; more than 600 for DPA1; 450 to 480 for DPB1. To study patterns of TCR occurrence, a later analysis re-analyzed previously published TCR beta repertoires from 700 or so donors and added high-resolution HLA genotyping. In a later genetic analysis, genome-wide SNP genotypes for about three fifths of the 666 donors were used, and that subset was treated as a discovery cohort. Roughly five DR-DQ haplotypes were handled as single units for association and clustering because linkage in the cohort was strong. Along with the roughly 670-subject first cohort, a separate validation cohort of some 130 different subjects was used. Using immunosequencing, the study profiled T cell repertoires from around 680 subjects and related those repertoires to cytomegalovirus serostatus. An early release covering approximately 600 HLA-typed donors comprised around 300 gigabases of sequencing data and tens of millions of unique TCR sequences. Among 398 genotyped donors of the cohort, an average of around 240,000 unique TCR beta nucleotide sequences were sequenced per donor, around 20% of them non-productive. Of the approximately 400 genotyped donors, over 65% fell in the genetic ancestry cluster associated with self-reported Caucasian donors. The later analysis used no new phenotypic data to find candidate immune exposures, relying instead on TCR beta sequences and their occurrence across donors. Class I and class II HLA loci were covered by the typing at four-digit resolution. Alongside the repertoire data, information on donor age, sex, ethnicity and CMV serostatus was compiled. All discovery cohort repertoires had been generated on a single sequencing platform. The study aimed to test whether cataloging public T cell receptors could reveal signatures of past pathogen exposure. An earlier analysis of 450 to 750 of the donors used high-throughput TCR beta sequencing to judge whether each TCR beta V gene segment behaved as functional or pseudogenic.

The cohort comprised 666 healthy bone marrow donors. At the time of sampling, every cohort member was nominally healthy, though immune exposures that went unrecorded were likely present. The donor was CMV seropositive and was included in the group of 250 to 350 seropositive cohort members. A peripheral blood sample was collected from each donor, and TCR beta sequencing was performed on peripheral blood mononuclear cells. The Qiagen DNeasy Blood Extraction Kit was used to extract genomic DNA from the blood cell samples. Library generation was performed with the immunoSEQ multiplex PCR assay. The multiplex PCR relied on a mix of 60 forward primers for TCR Vbeta segments and 13 reverse primers for TCR Jbeta segments. A multiplex PCR assay on genomic DNA amplified the CDR3 region of rearranged TCR beta genes. Amplified TCR beta libraries were sequenced as 87-base-pair reads on the Illumina HiSeq System. The published analysis was carried out like this. Across the roughly 670 repertoires, a later analysis counted roughly 77 million unique TCR beta chains, roughly 11 million of which were shared by at least two donors. To remove PCR and sequencing errors, raw reads were error-corrected and collapsed into unique sequences using a nearest-neighbor algorithm that merged closely related sequences. CDR3 sequences were aligned to IMGT reference sequences to assign V, D and J gene segments. For a sequence to be retained, a match of at least six nucleotides to both a V gene segment and a J gene segment was required. Rearrangements were classified as productive when the CDR3 lacked stop codons and remained in frame with V and J, and all other rearrangements were classified as non-productive. CDR3 was defined according to IMGT convention as the region running from the second conserved V-encoded cysteine to the conserved J-encoded phenylalanine. The earlier analysis of 500 to 650 of the donors excluded any sequence lacking an unambiguous match to a single V gene segment. In an earlier analysis of several hundred of the donors, V segments were called functional above 56.7% productive rearrangements and were called segregating when the between-donor standard deviation exceeded 5%. To diagnose cytomegalovirus status from the catalog of TCR beta chain sequences, a statistical classification framework was built. V and J gene assignment, in a later analysis, came from comparing TCR nucleotide sequences with IMGT/GENE-DB human TR gene sequences. A later analysis assigned CDR3 sequences and most-parsimonious VDJ recombination scenarios with the TCRdist pipeline. In a later analysis, each TCR beta chain was defined by its CDR3 amino acid sequence together with its V-gene family, and reads lacking a unique V-gene family were excluded. As a way to deal with suspected cross-contamination and a sequencing artifact, a later analysis dropped under 600 nucleotide sequences that were highly shared and had low generation probability. In a later analysis, a clonal expansion index for each public chain was calculated from normalized within-repertoire ranks of inferred template counts. In a later analysis, generation probabilities were computed with a VDJ recombination model fitted to out-of-frame rearrangements, and the resulting probabilities were checked against IGoR. A later analysis scored TCR-TCR, TCR-HLA and TCR-CMV co-occurrence with hypergeometric tests, applying a repertoire-size bias correction to TCR pairs. False discovery rates were estimated in a later analysis by permuting HLA or CMV assignments 20 times. In a later analysis, co-occurring TCRs were grouped using DBSCAN, and TCRdist sequence similarity was added for clustering within HLA-allele-positive subsets. For co-occurrence clustering, repertoires with fewer than 30,000 or more than 120,000 public chains were excluded, along with five or six repertoires with anomalous nucleotide sharing. As stored in TCRdb, this immuneACCESS dataset retains in-frame rearrangements with V and J assigned. A fraction of the clones does not appear; measured against another copy, unresolved V genes explain less than half of the discrepancy, and the remainder lacks a known reason. The V and J calls and clone size are taken from that table; D and trimming were inferred from the DNA. For this sample there are fewer than 110,000 clones; roughly 82% appear just once. The ten largest account for 2% to 3% of the sample.

Ends trimmed: V by 0 bases, J by 5 bases; bases unmatched to a gene: 7. The CDR3 holds 16 amino acids from the cysteine to the phenylalanine. CDR3 DNA is the only sequence kept; it has 48 bases, read in frame from the first base. For CDR1 and CDR2, the germline V gene lists SGHDT and YYEEEE. Study-wide conclusions, independent of this receptor: In both the original and validation cohorts, the classifier was reported to diagnose cytomegalovirus status with high specificity and sensitivity. A further reported finding was that TCR beta sequences accurately predicted the HLA-A and HLA-B alleles for most subjects in the first cohort. Because some donors lacked HLA typing at each locus, the association tests relied only on the typed subset. The sequencing pipeline was judged likely to have produced a cluster of highly shared sequence variants as a technical artifact. In this cohort, only TCR beta chains were sequenced, and detectable features were limited by the absence of alpha or paired-chain data. Across donors, most TCR sequences were observed very rarely, whereas some public TCRs were present in many individuals. The study listed 150 to 200 TCR beta chains as associated with cytomegalovirus. In a later genetic analysis, a missense DCLRE1C variant was associated with V-gene and J-gene trimming of TCR beta chains, and the association was replicated in an independent cohort. Over 15 rarely observed V segments, including chromosome 9 orphons, were excluded from the earlier analysis of 550 to 700 of the donors because counts were too low. Sequencing depth was assumed to be roughly uniform across donors in the presence/absence analyses, though that assumption may not hold. Specific HLA alleles were associated with 15,000 to 20,000 TCR beta sequences at a false discovery rate of 0.05 in a later analysis. CMV serostatus was the only immune exposure information available for the cohort. The authors suggested that the approach could potentially be extended to other disease states and immunological phenotypes. A later analysis found that most CMV-associated TCR beta chains appeared HLA-restricted, with HLA associations seemingly driven largely by CMV exposure. In a later genetic analysis, fewer N-insertions in productive TCRs were reported among donors in an Asian-associated ancestry cluster than the approximately 630-donor mean. Broadly in line with IMGT annotations, most TCR beta V segments showed up in productive rearrangements about 90% or about 30% of the time in an earlier analysis of roughly 590 of the donors. In a later analysis, HLA-associated TCR beta chains showed more clonal expansion and lower generation probabilities than non-associated chains that were equally common. Three of the identified cytomegalovirus-associated TCR beta chains were confirmed in vitro to be specific for cytomegalovirus antigens. In a later analysis, TCR association rates were found to vary across HLA loci, with the most associated TCRs seen for DRB1 alleles and the fewest for HLA-C alleles. Correlated functional status among segregating V segments might be attributable to linkage disequilibrium, but an unknown experimental factor could not be ruled out. Strong co-occurrence of HLA alleles, especially DR and DQ, made assigning TCR associations to individual alleles difficult. Some IMGT-functional V segments, including TRBV6-2 and TRBV6-3, could not be told apart with the 87-base-pair reads, so those segments were excluded. According to a later analysis, parvovirus B19, influenza, CMV and Epstein-Barr virus appeared linked to several top co-occurrence clusters.

Concerning this clone itself: The clone's antigen remains unknown. One base away there is no much larger clone; base qualities are not given.

The sequencing sample was made of PBMCs. The chain is encoded by TRBV5-6 joined to TRBJ2-3; 9 central nucleotides agree with TRBD2. The source is a man aged 30 to 39 in good health and CMV-seropositive. At the DNA level, the sequence is TGTGCCAGCAGCTTGGCCGCGCGGGGGGGCCAAGATACGCAGTATTTT. Protein translation: CASSLAARGGQDTQYF.